This passage covers 31 T cell receptor beta chains from one sample sequenced in a study of T-cell reconstitution after alpha-beta-depleted transplantation in children. Molecular barcoding with unique molecular identifiers was used for the TCRbeta library. MiXCR was run by TCRdb on the PCR reads, yielding one entry per CDR3 protein. The repertoire holds about 78,000 distinct CDR3 sequences, with 13% to 15% as singletons. The sample consisted of PBMCs, mostly from graft donor cells, taken 180 days after TCRalphabeta/CD19-depleted stem cell transplant. Receptor source: a male patient between 2 and 15 years old who had a stem cell transplant for acute lymphoblastic leukemia, so the T cells may come from the graft donor.

This clonotype was observed many times. The rearrangement links TRBV5-8 to TRBJ1-1; D gene unclear. The V gene lost 4 bases and the J gene lost 0 bases, with 1 base spanning the gap. Per the germline V gene, CDR1 is SGHTS and CDR2 is YDEGEE. The CDR3 covers 11 residues. CDR3 nucleotides: TGTGCCAGCAGCCTGAACACTGAAGCTTTCTTT. Its translation is CASSLNTEAFF.

This clonotype was observed many times. This chain joins TRBV20-1 and TRBJ2-7; D is uncertain. This CDR3 spans 13 amino acids. The germline V gene encodes CDR1 DFQATT and CDR2 SNEGSKA (reference sequence). The V gene lost 3 bases and the J gene lost 4 bases, with 13 bases spanning the gap. The CDR3 here is CSASDRILYEQYF. In nucleotides, the CDR3 is TGCAGTGCTAGCGACCGCATCTTATACGAGCAGTACTTC.

Comments on this clonotype: The DNA is left out, because the CDR3 cannot be placed on it with certainty; the CDR3 is given as TCRdb lists it. The chain combines TRBV20-1 with TRBJ2-6; the table's D gene call, TRBD2, was not cross checked with the DNA. Per the germline V gene, CDR1 is DFQATT and CDR2 is SNEGSKA (reference sequence). The length of the CDR3 is 17 amino acids, counting both ends. The CDR3: CSASGQAPRSGANVLTF.

The chain joins TRBV5-6 to TRBJ2-5; 9 bases fit TRBD2. The germline CDR1 and CDR2 sequences are SGHDT and YYEEEE. V shed 4 bases and J 4 bases; nucleotides not matched to a gene: 14. The CDR3 has 17 amino acids. CDR3 residues: CASSRPYERGAAETQYF. The CDR3 DNA is TGTGCCAGCAGCCGACCGTATGAGCGGGGGGCAGCAGAGACCCAGTACTTC.

This clonotype was observed at least ten times. V usage is TRBV29-1 and J usage is TRBJ2-5, with 11 bases identical to TRBD2. Per the germline V gene, CDR1 is SQVTM and CDR2 is ANQGSEA. This CDR3 is 15 amino acids long. V was pared by 4 bases and J by 5 bases, with 9 bases of the junction left unmatched. CDR3 DNA sequence: TGCAGCGTTGGGGCTAGCGGGAGGCGGACGGAGACCCAGTACTTC. It specifies CSVGASGRRTETQYF. Full variable domain (missing parts from reference TRBV29-1 and TRBJ2-5): SAVISQKPSRDICQRGTSLTIQCQVDSQVTMMFWYRQQPGQSLTLIATANQGSEATYESGFVIDKFPISRPNLTFSTLTVSNMSPEDSSIYLCSVGASGRRTETQYFGPGTRLLVL.

The chain is built from TRBV5-1 and TRBJ1-4; D remains ambiguous. There are 15 residues in the CDR3. V was cut by 2 bases and J by 7 bases, with 15 bases left in between. CDR1 and CDR2 (germline): SGHRS, YFSETQ. DNA of the CDR3: TGCGCCAGCAGCTTAGGAGGAGGGAAAGGTGAAAAACTGTTTTTT. Translation gives CASSLGGGKGEKLFF.

The rearrangement links TRBV28 to TRBJ2-1, with 11 positions matching TRBD2. The V gene's germline CDR1 is MDHEN and CDR2 SYDVKM. The ends lost 5 bases at V and 7 bases at J; junction bases unmatched: 7. This CDR3 is 15 amino acids long. DNA for the CDR3: TGTGCCAGCAGTATCCTAGCGGGAGGAAGGAATGAGCAGTTCTTC. It is translated as CASSILAGGRNEQFF.

The chain employs TRBV11-2 and TRBJ2-3, with TRBD2 matching over 9 bases. The CDR3 consists of 16 residues. V was pared by 1 base and J by 6 bases, with 8 bases of the junction left unmatched. Germline CDR1 SGHAT, CDR2 FQNNGV. In DNA, the CDR3 is TGTGCCAGCAGCTTAGGGTTAGCGGGAGATTGGGATACGCAGTATTTT. Its protein product is CASSLGLAGDWDTQYF.

The V gene is TRBV12-3 or TRBV12-4, the J gene TRBJ2-7; D is possibly TRBD2 (5 bases). The CDR3 covers 12 residues. The ends were cut back, 3 bases at V and 2 bases at J, with 5 bases in the middle. The chain's CDR3 is CASSFGTYEQYF. CDR3 DNA sequence: TGTGCCAGCAGTTTCGGGACCTACGAGCAGTACTTC.

This clonotype was detected only a few times. This chain uses TRBV5-1 with TRBJ1-3, with unresolved D. Germline V gene data show CDR1 as SGHRS and CDR2 as YFSETQ. This CDR3 spans 13 amino acids. Trimming took 0 bases from V and 3 from J, leaving 4 bases between them. The CDR3 DNA is TGCGCCAGCAGCTTGGGCGGTGGAAACACCATATATTTT. Its translation: CASSLGGGNTIYF.

In this sample, this clonotype turned up a few times. CDR3 nucleotide sequence: TGTGCCATCAGCCGGATCTCTGGGGCCAACGTCCTGACTTTC. Its protein product is CAISRISGANVLTF. V gene TRBV10-3 combines with J gene TRBJ2-6, with unresolved D. The CDR3 is 14 amino acids. CDR1 and CDR2 from the germline V gene are ENHRY and SYGVKD. The V gene lost 6 bases and the J gene lost 0 bases, with 6 bases spanning the gap.

There are a few counts of this clonotype. The chain combines TRBV20-1 with TRBJ2-3; TRBD1 matches 11 bases. CDR3 length equals 16 residues. V shed 5 bases and J 2 bases; nucleotides not matched to a gene: 9. CDR1 and CDR2 from the germline V gene are DFQATT and SNEGSKA (reference sequence). CDR3 bases: TGCAGTGCTTTTGCGGACAGGGGGCGGACCACAGATACGCAGTATTTT. Protein: CSAFADRGRTTDTQYF.

This chain uses TRBV5-1 with TRBJ2-3, with D unresolved. The CDR3 loop spans 16 amino acids. Germline V gives CDR1 SGHRS, CDR2 YFSETQ. Trimming pared 0 bases from V and 4 bases from J, leaving 15 bases between. This CDR3 reads CASSLATSPIADTQYF. CDR3 sequence (DNA): TGCGCCAGCAGCTTGGCCACCTCCCCAATCGCAGATACGCAGTATTTT.

The V gene is TRBV29-1, the J gene TRBJ1-3; 7 bases map to TRBD1. CDR1 and CDR2 (germline): SQVTM, ANQGSEA. The V and J ends lost 5 bases and 3 bases, in that order; junction bases with no gene match: 4. The length of the CDR3 is 13 residues. The CDR3 is CSVLTGVGNTIYF. The DNA of the CDR3 is TGCAGCGTTCTTACAGGGGTTGGAAACACCATATATTTT.

The V call is TRBV12-3 or TRBV12-4, the J call TRBJ2-5, with D uncertain. This CDR3 contains 13 residues. The V end lost 3 bases, the J end lost 2 bases, and 7 bases lay between the germline ends. For the CDR3, the DNA is TGTGCCAGCAGTTTTCCTAATCAAGAGACCCAGTACTTC. Translated: CASSFPNQETQYF.

The gene calls are TRBV10-3 and TRBJ2-2; 8 positions agree with TRBD2. With 6 bases clipped from V and 3 bases from J, the junction kept 3 bases outside the gene matches. CDR1 and CDR2 from the germline V gene are ENHRY and SYGVKD. CDR3 length equals 14 residues. CDR3 sequence (DNA): TGTGCCATCAGGGGGACTAGGGACACCGGGGAGCTGTTTTTT. This encodes CAIRGTRDTGELFF.

In its sample, this clonotype was seen a few times. This rearrangement joins TRBV12-3 or TRBV12-4 to TRBJ2-7; a weak D match, TRBD2 (6 bases). V was trimmed by 3 bases and J by 1 base, leaving 13 bases between them. The CDR3 has 15 amino acids. The CDR3 spells CASSFRGGTSYEQYF. For the CDR3, the DNA is TGTGCCAGCAGTTTTAGGGGCGGGACTTCCTACGAGCAGTACTTC.

This clonotype was observed once. The chain couples TRBV7-8 to TRBJ2-1; 7 bases align to TRBD1. With 4 bases clipped from V and 0 bases from J, the junction kept 9 bases outside the gene matches. Germline CDR1 SGHVS, CDR2 FQNEAQ. The CDR3 sequence is 17 residues long. CDR3 DNA sequence: TGTGCCAGCAGCTGGGACAGTTCCCTTCTCTCCTACAATGAGCAGTTCTTC. Translated, it gives CASSWDSSLLSYNEQFF.

The chain combines TRBV3-1 with TRBJ2-7; D is uncertain. The CDR3 runs 13 residues. Germline loops: CDR1 LGHDT, CDR2 YNNKEL (reference sequence). V was cut by 8 bases and J by 0 bases, with 11 bases left in between. The chain's CDR3 is CASSGQSSYEQYF. The CDR3 DNA is TGTGCCAGCTCGGGCCAGAGCTCCTACGAGCAGTACTTC.

This sequence joins TRBV5-6 and TRBJ2-1, with 7 bases fitting TRBD1. The trim removed 5 bases at V and 4 bases at J, leaving 9 bases unmatched. This CDR3 contains 15 residues. Germline values: CDR1 SGHDT, CDR2 YYEEEE. This CDR3 is CASSPTGTVYNEQFF. The CDR3 DNA reads TGTGCCAGCAGTCCTACCGGGACAGTTTACAATGAGCAGTTCTTC.

This clonotype has a count of ten or more. This chain uses TRBV12-3 or TRBV12-4 with TRBJ2-3; 10 nucleotides match TRBD2. Trimming removed 5 bases from V and 2 bases from J; junction bases left unmatched: 7. CDR3 size: 16 residues. CDR3 loop: CASSPLSGRVTDTQYF. The CDR3, as DNA: TGTGCCAGCAGTCCACTCAGCGGGAGGGTCACAGATACGCAGTATTTT.

The CDR3, as DNA: TGTGCCAGCAGTGCTCGGAGAGCGAGGTGGAGCTACGAGCAGTACTTC. Its protein product is CASSARRARWSYEQYF. The rearrangement uses TRBV6-1 and TRBJ2-7; D ambiguous. Per the germline V gene, CDR1 is MNHNS and CDR2 is SASEGT. Trimming pared 4 bases from V and 3 bases from J, leaving 19 bases between. The CDR3 runs to 16 residues.

This chain uses TRBV7-8 with TRBJ2-1, with D perhaps matching TRBD2 (6 bases). Between the trimmed V and J ends, which lost 8 bases and 7 bases, there was a span of 15 bases. The CDR3 covers 13 residues. Germline CDR1 and CDR2: SGHVS and FQNEAQ. The CDR3 sequence: CASWGVGPNEQFF. The CDR3 bases are TGTGCCAGCTGGGGGGTGGGGCCAAATGAGCAGTTCTTC. The entire variable domain, with the rest obtained from reference TRBV7-8 and TRBJ2-1, is as follows: GAGVSQSPRYKVAKRGQDVALRCDPISGHVSLFWYQQALGQGPEFLTYFQNEAQLDKSGLPSDRFFAERPEGSVSTLKIQRTQQEDSAVYLCASWGVGPNEQFFGPGTRLTVL.

V and J are TRBV28 and TRBJ2-7; 12 bases fit TRBD2. Trimming at V came to 4 bases and at J to 4 bases, leaving 8 bases not matched to a gene. This CDR3 has 16 amino acids. Per germline, CDR1 MDHEN and CDR2 SYDVKM. CDR3 protein: CASSSSTSGRLYEQYF. The DNA for the CDR3 is TGTGCCAGCAGTTCCTCGACTAGCGGGAGATTATACGAGCAGTACTTC.

This clonotype was picked up a small number of times. The rearrangement links TRBV5-6 to TRBJ1-4; TRBD1 is a possible D gene (5 bases). Between the trimmed V and J ends, which lost 2 bases and 8 bases, there was a span of 10 bases. The CDR3 runs to 13 residues. Germline CDR1 SGHDT, CDR2 YYEEEE. The CDR3 bases are TGTGCCAGCAGCTTACGAGGGGCAGAAAAACTGTTTTTT. Its translation is CASSLRGAEKLFF.

The chain recombines TRBV15 with TRBJ1-1, with 7 bases aligning to TRBD1. The length of the CDR3 is 17 residues. The germline gives CDR1 LNHNV, CDR2 YYDKDF (reference sequence). J lost 4 bases, V lost 1 base, and 12 bases had no gene match. The CDR3 coding sequence is TGTGCCACCAGCAGAGGCCACCAAGGGGGCCGGCCCACTGAAGCTTTCTTT. This encodes CATSRGHQGGRPTEAFF.

The chain is built from TRBV6-5 and TRBJ1-2, with 8 positions matching TRBD1. J gave up 0 bases and V 4 bases, and 4 bases lay outside the gene matches. Germline assignment: CDR1 MNHEY and CDR2 SVGAGI. This CDR3 is 15 amino acids long. In DNA, the CDR3 is TGTGCCAGCAGTTGGACAGGGCCTACTAACTATGGCTACACCTTC. Protein sequence: CASSWTGPTNYGYTF.

A few counts support this clonotype. The V gene is TRBV6-1, the J gene TRBJ2-2; D is perhaps TRBD2 (6 bases). Trimming cost V 10 bases and J 0 bases, with 12 bases left between them. The CDR3 has 14 amino acids. CDR1 is MNHNS, CDR2 SASEGT, per germline. The CDR3 DNA is TGTGCCACCCCTAGCGTCCCGAACACCGGGGAGCTGTTTTTT. Translating it yields CATPSVPNTGELFF.

This clonotype has just a few counts. The chain is built from TRBV10-3 and TRBJ2-1; 10 nucleotides match TRBD2. This CDR3 has 14 residues. J lost 8 bases, V lost 8 bases, and 9 bases had no gene match. Germline CDR1 ENHRY, CDR2 SYGVKD. The CDR3 bases are TGTGCCATCGGAGCTAGCGGGGGTAACTATGAGCAGTTCTTC. Its protein product is CAIGASGGNYEQFF.

This clonotype was picked up a small number of times. The chain joins TRBV3-1 to TRBJ2-1, with 11 bases identical to TRBD1. The CDR3 is 15 residues long. CDR1 and CDR2 (germline): LGHDT, YNNKEL (reference sequence). The V and J ends lost 3 bases and 5 bases, in that order; junction bases with no gene match: 3. The CDR3 spells CASSHGDRGDNEQFF. CDR3 nucleotides: TGTGCCAGCAGCCACGGGGACAGGGGGGACAATGAGCAGTTCTTC.

This clonotype was detected a few times. The chain joins TRBV6-5 to TRBJ2-4; D is undetermined. The CDR3 has 15 residues. Germline V gene data show CDR1 as MNHEY and CDR2 as SVGAGI. V gave up 1 base and J gave up 0 bases, with 7 bases separating them. CDR3 amino acids: CASSYYNRAKNIQYF. DNA of the CDR3: TGTGCCAGCAGTTACTACAACAGAGCCAAAAACATTCAGTACTTC.